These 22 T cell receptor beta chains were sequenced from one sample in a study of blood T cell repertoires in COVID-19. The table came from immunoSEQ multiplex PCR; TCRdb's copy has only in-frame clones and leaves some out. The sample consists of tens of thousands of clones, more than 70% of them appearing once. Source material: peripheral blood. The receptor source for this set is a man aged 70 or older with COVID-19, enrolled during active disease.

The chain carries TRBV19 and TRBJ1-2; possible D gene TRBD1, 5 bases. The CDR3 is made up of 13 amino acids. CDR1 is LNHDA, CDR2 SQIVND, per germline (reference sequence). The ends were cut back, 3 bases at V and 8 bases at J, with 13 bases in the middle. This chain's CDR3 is CASSIEWGGGYTF. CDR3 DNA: TGTGCCAGTAGTATTGAGTGGGGCGGAGGCTACACCTTC.

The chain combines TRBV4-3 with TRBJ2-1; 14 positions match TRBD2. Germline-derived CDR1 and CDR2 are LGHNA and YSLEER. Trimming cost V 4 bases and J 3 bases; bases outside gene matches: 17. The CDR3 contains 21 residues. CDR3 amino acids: CASSLPTGTSGRGEDYNEQFF. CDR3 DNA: TGCGCCAGCAGCCTCCCCACCGGGACTAGCGGGAGAGGCGAGGACTACAATGAGCAGTTCTTC.

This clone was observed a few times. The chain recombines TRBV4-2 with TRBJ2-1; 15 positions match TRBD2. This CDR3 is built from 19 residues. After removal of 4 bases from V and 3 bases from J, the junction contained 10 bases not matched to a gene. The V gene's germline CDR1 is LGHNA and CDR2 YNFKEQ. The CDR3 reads CASSPRTSGREQFYNEQFF. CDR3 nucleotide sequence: TGTGCCAGCAGCCCCCGGACTAGCGGGAGGGAACAGTTCTACAATGAGCAGTTCTTC.

In DNA form, the CDR3 reads TGTGCCAGCAGTTTTCAGGGAAGCAATTCACCCCTCCACTTT. Its protein product is CASSFQGSNSPLHF. This chain links TRBV28 with TRBJ1-6; tentative D call: TRBD1 (5 bases). CDR1 is MDHEN and CDR2 is SYDVKM in the germline V gene. The V and J ends lost 3 bases and 7 bases respectively, with 10 bases between them. The CDR3 has 14 amino acids.

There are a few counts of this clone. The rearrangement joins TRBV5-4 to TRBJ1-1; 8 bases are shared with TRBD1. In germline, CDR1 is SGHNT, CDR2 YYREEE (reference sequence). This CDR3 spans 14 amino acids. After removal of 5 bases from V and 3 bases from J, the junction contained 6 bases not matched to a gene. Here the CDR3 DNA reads TGTGCCAGCAGACCTCAGGGGGCGGACACTGAAGCTTTCTTT. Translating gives CASRPQGADTEAFF.

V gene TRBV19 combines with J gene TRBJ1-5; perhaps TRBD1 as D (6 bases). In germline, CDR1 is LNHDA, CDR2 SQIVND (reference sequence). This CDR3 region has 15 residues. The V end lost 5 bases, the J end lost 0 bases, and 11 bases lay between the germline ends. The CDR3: CASSPRGSSNQPQHF. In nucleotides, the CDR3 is TGTGCCAGTAGTCCCAGGGGATCTAGCAATCAGCCCCAGCATTTT.

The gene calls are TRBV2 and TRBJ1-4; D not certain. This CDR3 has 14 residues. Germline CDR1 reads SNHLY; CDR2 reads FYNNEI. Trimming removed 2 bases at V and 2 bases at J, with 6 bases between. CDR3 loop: CASSELGTNEKLFF. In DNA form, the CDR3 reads TGTGCCAGCAGTGAATTGGGCACTAATGAAAAACTGTTTTTT.

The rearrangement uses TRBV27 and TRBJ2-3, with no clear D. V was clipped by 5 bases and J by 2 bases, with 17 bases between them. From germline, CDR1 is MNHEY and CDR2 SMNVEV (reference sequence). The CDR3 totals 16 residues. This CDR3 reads CASSPYVDSPTDTQYF. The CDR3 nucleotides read TGTGCCAGCAGTCCCTACGTTGACTCACCCACAGATACGCAGTATTTT.

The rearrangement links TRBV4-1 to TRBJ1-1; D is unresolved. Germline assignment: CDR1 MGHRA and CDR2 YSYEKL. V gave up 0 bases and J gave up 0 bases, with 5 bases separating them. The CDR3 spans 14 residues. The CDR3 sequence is CASSQDPVNTEAFF. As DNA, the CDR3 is TGCGCCAGCAGCCAAGACCCGGTGAACACTGAAGCTTTCTTT.

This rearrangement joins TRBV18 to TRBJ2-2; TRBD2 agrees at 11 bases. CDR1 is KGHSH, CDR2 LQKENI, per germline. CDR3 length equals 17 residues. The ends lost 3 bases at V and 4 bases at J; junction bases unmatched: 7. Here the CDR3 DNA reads TGTGCCAGCTCACCGTCTCTAGCGGGAGGTTCCACCGGGGAGCTGTTTTTT. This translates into CASSPSLAGGSTGELFF. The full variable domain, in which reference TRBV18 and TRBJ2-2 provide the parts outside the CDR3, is NAGVMQNPRHLVRRRGQEARLRCSPMKGHSHVYWYRQLPEEGLKFMVYLQKENIIDESGMPKERFSAEFPKEGPSILRIQQVVRGDSAAYFCASSPSLAGGSTGELFFGEGSRLTVL.

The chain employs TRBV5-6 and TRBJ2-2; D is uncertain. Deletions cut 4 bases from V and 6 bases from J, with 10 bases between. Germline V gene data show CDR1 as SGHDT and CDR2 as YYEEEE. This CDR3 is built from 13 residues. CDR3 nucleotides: TGTGCCAGCAGCCTTAGTTTCGCCGGGGAGCTGTTTTTT. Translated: CASSLSFAGELFF.

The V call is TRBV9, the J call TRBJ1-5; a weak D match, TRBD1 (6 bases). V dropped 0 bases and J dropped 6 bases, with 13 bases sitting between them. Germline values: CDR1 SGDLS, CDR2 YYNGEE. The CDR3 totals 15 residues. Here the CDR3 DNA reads TGTGCCAGCAGCGTAGGGGCTACAGGGCGTCAGCCCCAGCATTTT. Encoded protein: CASSVGATGRQPQHF.

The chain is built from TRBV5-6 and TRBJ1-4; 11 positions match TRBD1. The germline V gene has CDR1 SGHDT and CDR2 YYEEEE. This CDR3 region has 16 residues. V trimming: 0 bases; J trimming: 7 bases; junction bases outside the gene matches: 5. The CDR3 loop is CASSLGRGTGGEKLFF. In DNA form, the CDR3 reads TGTGCCAGCAGCTTGGGCCGGGGGACAGGGGGTGAAAAACTGTTTTTT.

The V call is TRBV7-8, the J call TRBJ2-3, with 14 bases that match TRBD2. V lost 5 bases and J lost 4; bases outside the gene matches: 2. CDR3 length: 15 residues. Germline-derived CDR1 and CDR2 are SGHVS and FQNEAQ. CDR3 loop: CASSRLAGGPDTQYF. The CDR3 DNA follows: TGTGCCAGCAGCCGACTAGCGGGAGGGCCAGATACGCAGTATTTT. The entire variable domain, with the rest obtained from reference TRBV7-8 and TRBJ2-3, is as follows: GAGVSQSPRYKVAKRGQDVALRCDPISGHVSLFWYQQALGQGPEFLTYFQNEAQLDKSGLPSDRFFAERPEGSVSTLKIQRTQQEDSAVYLCASSRLAGGPDTQYFGPGTRLTVL.

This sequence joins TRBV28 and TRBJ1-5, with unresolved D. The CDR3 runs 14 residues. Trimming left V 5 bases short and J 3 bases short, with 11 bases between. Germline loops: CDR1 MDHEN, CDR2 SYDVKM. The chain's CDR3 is CASSLRENNQPQHF. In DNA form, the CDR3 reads TGTGCCAGCAGTCTCCGGGAGAACAATCAGCCCCAGCATTTT.

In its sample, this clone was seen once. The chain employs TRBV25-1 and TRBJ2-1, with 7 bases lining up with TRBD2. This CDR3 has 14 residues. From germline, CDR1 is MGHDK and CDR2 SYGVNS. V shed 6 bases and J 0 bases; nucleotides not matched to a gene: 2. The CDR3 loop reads CASRKRDSYNEQFF. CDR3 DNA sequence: TGTGCCAGCAGGAAGCGGGACTCCTACAATGAGCAGTTCTTC.

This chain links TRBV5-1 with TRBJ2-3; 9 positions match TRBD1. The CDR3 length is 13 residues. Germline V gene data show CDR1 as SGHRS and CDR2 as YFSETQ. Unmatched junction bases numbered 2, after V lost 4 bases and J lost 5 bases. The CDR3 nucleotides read TGCGCCAGCAGCGGACAGGGGATAGATACGCAGTATTTT. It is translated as CASSGQGIDTQYF.

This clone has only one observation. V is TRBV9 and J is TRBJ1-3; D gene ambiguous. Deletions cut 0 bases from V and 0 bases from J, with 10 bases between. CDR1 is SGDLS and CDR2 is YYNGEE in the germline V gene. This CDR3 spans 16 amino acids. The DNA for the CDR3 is TGTGCCAGCAGCGTAGAAGCCCCTAACTCTGGAAACACCATATATTTT. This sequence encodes CASSVEAPNSGNTIYF.

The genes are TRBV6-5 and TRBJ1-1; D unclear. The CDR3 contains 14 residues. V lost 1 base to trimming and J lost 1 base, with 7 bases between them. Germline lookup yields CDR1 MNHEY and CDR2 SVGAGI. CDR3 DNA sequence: TGTGCCAGCAGTTACTGGGAGGGGAACACTGAAGCTTTCTTT. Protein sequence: CASSYWEGNTEAFF.

In DNA form, the CDR3 reads TGTGCCAGCAGCCAAGATTGGTGGGAGGCCGGAAACACCATATATTTT. It translates to CASSQDWWEAGNTIYF. The V call is TRBV4-2, the J call TRBJ1-3; the D is unclear. Trimming took off 0 bases at V and 4 bases at J, with 13 bases between the two ends. Germline assignment: CDR1 LGHNA and CDR2 YNFKEQ. The CDR3 spans 16 residues.

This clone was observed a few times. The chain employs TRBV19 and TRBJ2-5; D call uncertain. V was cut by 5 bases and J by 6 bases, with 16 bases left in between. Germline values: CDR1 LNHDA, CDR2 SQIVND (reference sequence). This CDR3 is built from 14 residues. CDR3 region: CASSASGSTKTQYF. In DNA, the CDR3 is TGTGCCAGTAGTGCCTCCGGGTCCACAAAGACCCAGTACTTC.

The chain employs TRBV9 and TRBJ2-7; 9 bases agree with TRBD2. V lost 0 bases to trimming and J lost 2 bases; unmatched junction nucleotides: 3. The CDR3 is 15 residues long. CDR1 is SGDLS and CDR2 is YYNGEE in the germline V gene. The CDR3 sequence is CASSVAASGTYEQYF. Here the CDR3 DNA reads TGTGCCAGCAGCGTAGCGGCTAGCGGGACCTACGAGCAGTACTTC.